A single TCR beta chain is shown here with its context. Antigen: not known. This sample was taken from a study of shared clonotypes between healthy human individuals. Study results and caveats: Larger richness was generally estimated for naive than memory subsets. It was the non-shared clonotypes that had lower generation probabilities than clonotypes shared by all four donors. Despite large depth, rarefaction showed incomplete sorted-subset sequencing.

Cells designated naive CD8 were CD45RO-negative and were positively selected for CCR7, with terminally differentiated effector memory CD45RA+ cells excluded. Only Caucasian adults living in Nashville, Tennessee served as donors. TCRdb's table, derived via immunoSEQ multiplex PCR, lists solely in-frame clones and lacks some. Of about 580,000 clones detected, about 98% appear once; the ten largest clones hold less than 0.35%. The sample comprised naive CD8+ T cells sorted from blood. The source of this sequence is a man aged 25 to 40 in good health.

The CDR3 DNA reads TGTGCCAGCAGCTTTCGGGGGGCGGGCCCCACCGGGGAGCTGTTTTTT. It is translated as CASSFRGAGPTGELFF. The chain recombines TRBV11-3 with TRBJ2-2; D is perhaps TRBD2 (7 bases). This CDR3 spans 16 amino acids. V lost 3 bases to trimming and J lost 4 bases, with 15 bases between them. The germline V gene encodes CDR1 SGHNT and CDR2 YENEEA.